A selection of T cell receptor beta chains follows, all from one sample in a study of cytomegalovirus exposure and HLA in healthy donors. Only in-frame clones appear in the TCRdb table, and some are missing; sequencing was by immunoSEQ multiplex PCR. This table has fewer than 200,000 clones, roughly 84% appearing once. Sequencing was carried out using PBMCs. The receptors stem from a male donor in good health and CMV-seronegative. Both conserved end residues are part of each CDR3. The D gene is left open where the match is weak. Rows give clone size only sometimes, using once, few, many, or a class for an expanded clone.

DNA | CDR3 | V | size | J | length | D
TGTGCCAGCTCTCAGCGATCGGACAGGGATAACGAGCAGTACTTC | CASSQRSDRDNEQYF | TRBV18 | . | TRBJ2-7 | 15 | TRBD1
TGTGCCAGCAGTTCCGTACGACAGGGGGATCAGCCCCAGCATTTT | CASSSVRQGDQPQHF | TRBV6-6 | . | TRBJ1-5 | 15 | TRBD1
TGTGCCAGCAGTGGTCCGGGACAGGGCCCCTACGAGCAGTACTTC | CASSGPGQGPYEQYF | TRBV28 | . | TRBJ2-7 | 15 | TRBD1
TGTGCCATCAGTGAGGGACAGGAAAACACTGAAGCTTTCTTT | CAISEGQENTEAFF | TRBV10-3 | . | TRBJ1-1 | 14 | TRBD1
TGTGCCAGCAGTTTGCGGTACGAGCAGTTCTTC | CASSLRYEQFF | TRBV28 | once | TRBJ2-1 | 11 | .
TGTGCCAGCAGCCTAGACCGCCCTGAGAGATACGGGGAGCAGTACTTC | CASSLDRPERYGEQYF | TRBV7-9 | . | TRBJ2-7 | 16 | .
TGTGCCAGCTCACTTCTACTTCCGGGACAGGGGATGGGCGTAGCCGAGCAGTACTTC | CASSLLLPGQGMGVAEQYF | TRBV18 | . | TRBJ2-7 | 19 | TRBD1
TGTGCCAGCAGCGTAGAAGAAGCCACTGAAGCTTTCTTT | CASSVEEATEAFF | TRBV9 | few | TRBJ1-1 | 13 | .
TGTGCCAGCAGCTTGCGGACAGGGGGCAGCTCAGATACGCAGTATTTT | CASSLRTGGSSDTQYF | TRBV5-4 | . | TRBJ2-3 | 16 | TRBD1
TGTGCCAGCAGCCCCGGGGGGCTGAACACCGGGGAGCTGTTTTTT | CASSPGGLNTGELFF | TRBV28 | . | TRBJ2-2 | 15 | .
TGTGCCAGCGGAATAACAGGGGGCGATCAGCCCCAGCATTTT | CASGITGGDQPQHF | TRBV27 | . | TRBJ1-5 | 14 | TRBD1
TGTGCCAGCAGTTTGACCTCGACAGGCTCCCATAATTCACCCCTCCACTTT | CASSLTSTGSHNSPLHF | TRBV6-4 | . | TRBJ1-6 | 17 | .
TGCAGCGTTGATCGGACAGGGGGAGACGGCTACACCTTC | CSVDRTGGDGYTF | TRBV29-1 | few | TRBJ1-2 | 13 | TRBD1
TGTGCCAGCAGAAACAGGGGTCCCTACGAGCAGTACTTC | CASRNRGPYEQYF | TRBV6-5 | . | TRBJ2-7 | 13 | TRBD1
TGTGCCAGCAGTTACAAGGGGGAAGGCAATCAGCCCCAGCATTTT | CASSYKGEGNQPQHF | TRBV6-5 | . | TRBJ1-5 | 15 | .
TGTGCCAGCAGCCCAAGACTAGCGGGAAACATTCAGTACTTC | CASSPRLAGNIQYF | TRBV14 | . | TRBJ2-4 | 14 | TRBD2
TGTGCCGGACGACAAGCCGGGACAGGGCCCAATGAGCAGTTCTTC | CAGRQAGTGPNEQFF | TRBV6-1 | . | TRBJ2-1 | 15 | TRBD1
TGTGCCAGTAGGAACAGGGACGGCAATCAGCCCCAGCATTTT | CASRNRDGNQPQHF | TRBV19 | . | TRBJ1-5 | 14 | .
TGTGCCAGCAGCTTACCGACACATAAATCGTACGAGCAGTACTTC | CASSLPTHKSYEQYF | TRBV5-6 | few | TRBJ2-7 | 15 | .
TGCGCCAGCAGGGTTACAGGGAGCGCTGAAGCTTTCTTT | CASRVTGSAEAFF | TRBV10-2 | . | TRBJ1-1 | 13 | .
TGTGCCAGCAGCTCCCTAGCGGGAGGCCCTGCGGATGAGCAGTTCTTC | CASSSLAGGPADEQFF | TRBV7-3 | . | TRBJ2-1 | 16 | TRBD2
TGTGCCAGCAGACCCGCCGGGACAGGGCCCACTGAAGCTTTCTTT | CASRPAGTGPTEAFF | TRBV6-1 | few | TRBJ1-1 | 15 | TRBD1
TGTGCCAGCAGTTTAAATATGGGGGGGCCGTCCTACGAGCAGTACTTC | CASSLNMGGPSYEQYF | TRBV27 | . | TRBJ2-7 | 16 | .
TGTGCCAGTAGTAAAAACGGGAACACTGAAGCTTTCTTT | CASSKNGNTEAFF | TRBV19 | once | TRBJ1-1 | 13 | .
TGTGCCAGCAGCCCCCCGGCGGGGGGCCACACTGAAGCTTTCTTT | CASSPPAGGHTEAFF | TRBV27 | . | TRBJ1-1 | 15 | .
TGTGCCAGCAGCTATTCCGGGACAGGGGGGCGAGGTGAGCAGTTCTTC | CASSYSGTGGRGEQFF | TRBV7-6 | . | TRBJ2-1 | 16 | TRBD1
TGTGCCAGCAGTCCCCGACAGGGCAGCGGCTACACCTTC | CASSPRQGSGYTF | TRBV27 | once | TRBJ1-2 | 13 | TRBD1
TGTGCCAGCAGCTCTCACACTAGCGGGCCATACGAGCAGTACTTC | CASSSHTSGPYEQYF | TRBV6-6 | . | TRBJ2-7 | 15 | TRBD2
TGTGCCAGCAGTGACCTAGGATACAGGGGCCGTGAAGCTTTCTTT | CASSDLGYRGREAFF | TRBV6-1 | . | TRBJ1-1 | 15 | TRBD1
TGTGCCAGCAGCCAAGTTGGGACAGGGGCTTCGAATGAGCAGTTCTTC | CASSQVGTGASNEQFF | TRBV4-2 | . | TRBJ2-1 | 16 | TRBD1
TGTGCCAGCAGCTTGGAACCGGGAGCTCTCGACTACGAGCAGTACTTC | CASSLEPGALDYEQYF | TRBV5-4 | . | TRBJ2-7 | 16 | .
TGTGCCAGCAGCTTAAGGCCCCCGACTAGCGGCCAAGAGACCCAGTACTTC | CASSLRPPTSGQETQYF | TRBV7-3 | . | TRBJ2-5 | 17 | TRBD2
TGTGCCAGCGGCGGGACCGGATTAGTCTATGGCTACACCTTC | CASGGTGLVYGYTF | TRBV5-6 | . | TRBJ1-2 | 14 | .
TGTGCCAGCAGCCCCCGACAGAACTATGGCTACACCTTC | CASSPRQNYGYTF | TRBV7-6 | . | TRBJ1-2 | 13 | .
TGTGCCAGCAGCTGGACAGGGATGGGGGGCTACACCTTC | CASSWTGMGGYTF | TRBV14 | . | TRBJ1-2 | 13 | TRBD1
TGTGCCAGTAGTATGGGCCCGATTCGCCGGGAGGGCCTTGCGGTAGAGACCCAGTACTTC | CASSMGPIRREGLAVETQYF | TRBV19 | . | TRBJ2-5 | 20 | TRBD2
TGCGCCAGCAGCCAAGTAGCTCTAGGGGTCAATGAGCAGTTCTTC | CASSQVALGVNEQFF | TRBV4-3 | few | TRBJ2-1 | 15 | .
TGTGCCAGCAGCCCCAACAGACGGGATTTGCAGTTCTTC | CASSPNRRDLQFF | TRBV7-6 | . | TRBJ2-1 | 13 | .
TGTGCCAGCTTCAGACTCACCGGGGAGCTGTTTTTT | CASFRLTGELFF | TRBV6-6 | few | TRBJ2-2 | 12 | .
TGTGCCAGCAGCTTGGAAGGCGGGAGAGGGGATGAGCAGTTCTTC | CASSLEGGRGDEQFF | TRBV5-4 | few | TRBJ2-1 | 15 | TRBD2
TGTGCCAGCTCACCACCGGGTGCTCCGGGGGGAAAACTGTTTTTT | CASSPPGAPGGKLFF | TRBV18 | . | TRBJ1-4 | 15 | .
TGTGCCAGTAGTATAGGACCGGGACTAGCGGGACTCGAGCAGTACTTC | CASSIGPGLAGLEQYF | TRBV19 | . | TRBJ2-7 | 16 | TRBD2
TGTGCCAGCAGTTACCACCCCGCGGAGGGCTACACCTTC | CASSYHPAEGYTF | TRBV6-6 | . | TRBJ1-2 | 13 | .
TGCAGCGTATCGCCCGGGACTATCACCGATGAGCAGTTCTTC | CSVSPGTITDEQFF | TRBV29-1 | . | TRBJ2-1 | 14 | TRBD2
TGTGCCAGCAGTACGGACAGAGAAACCTACGAGCAGTACTTC | CASSTDRETYEQYF | TRBV28 | . | TRBJ2-7 | 14 | .
TGTGCCAGCAGTTTCATCGGGGGAACTGGGGCCAACGTCCTGACTTTC | CASSFIGGTGANVLTF | TRBV28 | once | TRBJ2-6 | 16 | .
TGTGCCAGCAGCCTCCTAGGCAGGGGTAAAAGAGAGACCCAGTACTTC | CASSLLGRGKRETQYF | TRBV27 | . | TRBJ2-5 | 16 | .
TGTGCCAGCACCCAGACCTGGACAGGGTCCTATGGCTACACCTTC | CASTQTWTGSYGYTF | TRBV28 | . | TRBJ1-2 | 15 | TRBD1
TGTGCCAGCAGTGTAACAACAACGAATTCACCCCTCCACTTT | CASSVTTTNSPLHF | TRBV6-1 | . | TRBJ1-6 | 14 | .
TGTGCCAGCAGCAGGGGGGGGCTAGCGGACTACGAGCAGTACTTC | CASSRGGLADYEQYF | TRBV7-9 | . | TRBJ2-7 | 15 | .
TGCGCCAGCAGCTCTGGGACAGGGGCGAACACCGGGGAGCTGTTTTTT | CASSSGTGANTGELFF | TRBV5-1 | . | TRBJ2-2 | 16 | TRBD1
TGTGCCAGCAGTTTAGACGGACAGGGGGTTAATCAGCCCCAGCATTTT | CASSLDGQGVNQPQHF | TRBV28 | . | TRBJ1-5 | 16 | TRBD1
TGTGCCAGCAGCTGGGAGGCTGGAAACACCATATATTTT | CASSWEAGNTIYF | TRBV7-9 | . | TRBJ1-3 | 13 | .
TGTGCCAGCAGTGAAGCGACTAGCGGGAGTTACGAGCAGTACTTC | CASSEATSGSYEQYF | TRBV6-1 | medium-sized | TRBJ2-7 | 15 | TRBD2
TGTTCCAGCAGCTACCTGGACAGGGGGGTTTACGAGCAGTACTTC | CSSSYLDRGVYEQYF | TRBV7-9 | . | TRBJ2-7 | 15 | TRBD1
TGTGCCAGCAGCTGGGTCCGGGGGGATACCTATGGCTACACCTTC | CASSWVRGDTYGYTF | TRBV5-6 | . | TRBJ1-2 | 15 | .
TGCGCCAGCAGCCAAGGGACAGCTAGAAACACCATATATTTT | CASSQGTARNTIYF | TRBV4-3 | . | TRBJ1-3 | 14 | .
TGTGCCAGCAGCCCTTCGGGCAGGGCACCTACGACTGGCTACACCTTC | CASSPSGRAPTTGYTF | TRBV11-2 | few | TRBJ1-2 | 16 | .
TGTGCCATCTCGACAGCAGGGGATAATTCACCCCTCCACTTT | CAISTAGDNSPLHF | TRBV10-3 | . | TRBJ1-6 | 14 | .